This T cell receptor beta chain stems from a study of graft-versus-host responses after intestinal transplantation. Clones were read by immunoSEQ multiplex PCR, and TCRdb kept only the in-frame ones, dropping some. Found here are about 40,000 clones, about 90% of them singletons; the top ten hold 2% to 2.5%. This CDR3 has 12 amino acids. Per germline, CDR1 MNHEY and CDR2 SVGAGI. Between the trimmed V and J ends, which lost 6 bases and 4 bases, there was a span of 9 bases. The chain recombines TRBV6-5 with TRBJ1-2; D is perhaps TRBD1 (5 bases). The sequence was obtained from a human patient who received an intestinal transplant, so some T cells may come from the graft donor. The sequenced sample was PBMCs, obtained almost 320 days after intestinal transplant. The CDR3 DNA is TGTGCCAGCAGAGGCAGGGTCTATGGCTACACCTTC. Its protein is CASRGRVYGYTF.